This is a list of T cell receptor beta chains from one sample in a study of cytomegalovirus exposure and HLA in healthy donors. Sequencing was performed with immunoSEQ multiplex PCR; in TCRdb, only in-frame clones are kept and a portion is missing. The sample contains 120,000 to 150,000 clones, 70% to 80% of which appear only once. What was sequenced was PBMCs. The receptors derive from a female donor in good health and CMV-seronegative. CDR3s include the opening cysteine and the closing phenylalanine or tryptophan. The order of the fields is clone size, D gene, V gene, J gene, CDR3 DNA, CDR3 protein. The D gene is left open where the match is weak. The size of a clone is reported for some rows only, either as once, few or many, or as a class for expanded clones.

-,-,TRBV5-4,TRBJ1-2,TGTGCCAGCAGCTTGCGCGGGGTGGATGGCTACACCTTC,CASSLRGVDGYTF
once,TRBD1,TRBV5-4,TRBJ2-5,TGTGCCAGCAGCGGGGGACAGGGGGTTATGGAGACCCAGTACTTC,CASSGGQGVMETQYF
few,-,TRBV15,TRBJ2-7,TGTGCCACCAGCAGGGACAAGGGGAAGTACGAGCAGTACTTC,CATSRDKGKYEQYF
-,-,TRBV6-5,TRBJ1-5,TGTGCCAGCACCCCGGGAGGGTTGAGCAATCAGCCCCAGCATTTT,CASTPGGLSNQPQHF
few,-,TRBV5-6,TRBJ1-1,TGTGCCAGCAGCGCGGGACCTTTGAATACTGAAGCTTTCTTT,CASSAGPLNTEAFF
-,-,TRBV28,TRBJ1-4,TGTGCCAGCAGTTTCCACAGGGAAGGAGAAAAACTGTTTTTT,CASSFHREGEKLFF
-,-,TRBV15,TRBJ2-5,TGTGCCACCAGCACGACACCTCGAGGGCAAGAGACCCAGTACTTC,CATSTTPRGQETQYF
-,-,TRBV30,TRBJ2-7,TGTGCCTGGAGGTCCCCCGTTAAGGAGCACTACGAGCAGTACTTC,CAWRSPVKEHYEQYF
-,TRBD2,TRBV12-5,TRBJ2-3,TGTGCTAGTGGTTTGGGTACGACTAGCGGCCCCCCAGATACGCAGTATTTT,CASGLGTTSGPPDTQYF
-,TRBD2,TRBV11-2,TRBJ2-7,TGTGCCAGCAGCTTCGGGACTAGCGAGGCCTACGAGCAGTACTTC,CASSFGTSEAYEQYF
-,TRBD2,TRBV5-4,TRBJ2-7,TGTGCCAGCAGCTTGGAACTAGCGGGAGAAGGGGACGAGCAGTACTTC,CASSLELAGEGDEQYF
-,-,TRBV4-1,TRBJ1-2,TGCGCCAGCAGCCAAGATACCCGGGTCGTGGGTGGCTACACCTTC,CASSQDTRVVGGYTF
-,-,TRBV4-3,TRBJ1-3,TGCGCCAGCAGCCAAGATCGGGACTCTGGAAACACCATATATTTT,CASSQDRDSGNTIYF
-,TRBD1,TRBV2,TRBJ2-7,TGTGCCAGCGGGAAGGGGGCCGGACATCACTACGAGCAGTACTTC,CASGKGAGHHYEQYF
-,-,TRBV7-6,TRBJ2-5,TGTGCCAGCAGCGGCCGTGGGGGCGGAGAGACCCAGTACTTC,CASSGRGGGETQYF
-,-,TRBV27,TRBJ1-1,TGTGCCAGCAGTACGAACCGGGACTGGTCCACTGAAGCTTTCTTT,CASSTNRDWSTEAFF
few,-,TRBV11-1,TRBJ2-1,TGTGCCAGCAGCCCGCGAGGGAGCTCCTACAATGAGCAGTTCTTC,CASSPRGSSYNEQFF
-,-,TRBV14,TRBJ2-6,TGTGCCAGCAGCCAAGAATCCGTTTCCAACGTCCTGACTTTC,CASSQESVSNVLTF
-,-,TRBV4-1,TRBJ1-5,TGCGCCAGCAGCCCAGCGGGACGGGAAAATCAGCCCCAGCATTTT,CASSPAGRENQPQHF
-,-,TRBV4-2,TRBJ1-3,TGTGCCAGCAGCCTCGGGTCCCTTGTGGGTGCCCCACAGGCCTCTGGAAACACCATATATTTT,CASSLGSLVGAPQASGNTIYF
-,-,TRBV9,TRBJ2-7,TGTGCCAGCAGCGTAGTTGGCAGCGGATACGAGCAGTACTTC,CASSVVGSGYEQYF
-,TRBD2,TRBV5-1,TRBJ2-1,TGCGCCAGCAGCTTGGAACTAGCGGGAGGGTCGCCGTTCTTC,CASSLELAGGSPFF
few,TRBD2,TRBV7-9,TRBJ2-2,TGTGCCAGCAGAGATAGCGGGAGGGCCGCCGGGGAGCTGTTTTTT,CASRDSGRAAGELFF
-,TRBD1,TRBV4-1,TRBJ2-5,TGCGCCAGCAGCCAAGGCGGACAGGGCATGTACTTC,CASSQGGQGMYF
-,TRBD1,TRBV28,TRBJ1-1,TGTGCCAGCAGTCCCGGGACAGGGGCCGTGAACACTGAAGCTTTCTTT,CASSPGTGAVNTEAFF
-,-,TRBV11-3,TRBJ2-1,TGTGCCAGCAGCCGGCCCTTGGGGAGGCAGCGGGTCTACAATGAGCAGTTCTTC,CASSRPLGRQRVYNEQFF
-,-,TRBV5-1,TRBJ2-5,TGCGCCAGCAGCTTGGTGCTAGCCCAAAAAGAGACCCAGTACTTC,CASSLVLAQKETQYF
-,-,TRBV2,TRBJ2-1,TGTGCCAGCAGCCGTTACAATGAGCAGTTCTTC,CASSRYNEQFF
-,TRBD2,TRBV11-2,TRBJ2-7,TGTGCCAGCAGCCATCGCCCGGGACTAGCGGTATCCTACGAGCAGTACTTC,CASSHRPGLAVSYEQYF
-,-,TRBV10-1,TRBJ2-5,TGCGCCAGCAGTGAGTCTGGCGGCCAACAAGAGACCCAGTACTTC,CASSESGGQQETQYF
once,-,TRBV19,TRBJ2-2,TGTGCCAGCCACCTGGGGTGGCGGAGGGCGGGGGCGGGCACCGGGGAGCTGTTTTTT,CASHLGWRRAGAGTGELFF
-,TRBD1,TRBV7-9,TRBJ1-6,TGTGCCAGCAGCTTGACATCAGGGGGTTATAATTCACCCCTCCACTTT,CASSLTSGGYNSPLHF
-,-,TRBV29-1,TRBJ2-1,TGCAGCGTTGGGTCCGATTCGGTTTCCTACAATGAGCAGTTCTTC,CSVGSDSVSYNEQFF
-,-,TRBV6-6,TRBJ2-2,TGTGCCAGCAGTTACCTCGAACCGGGCGGGGAGCTGTTTTTT,CASSYLEPGGELFF
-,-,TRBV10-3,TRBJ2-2,TGTGCCATCAGTGACCGGGGACAGAACACCGGGGAGCTGTTTTTT,CAISDRGQNTGELFF
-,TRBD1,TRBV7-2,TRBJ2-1,TGTGCCAGCAGTACCCGGGGGACAGGGTCCTACAATGAGCAGTTCTTC,CASSTRGTGSYNEQFF
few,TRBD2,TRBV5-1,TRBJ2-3,TGCGCCAGCAGCTTGGAGACTAGCGGGTATACAGATACGCAGTATTTT,CASSLETSGYTDTQYF
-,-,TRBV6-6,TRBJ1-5,TGTGCCAGCAGCACGGTAGTGAATCAGCCCCAGCATTTT,CASSTVVNQPQHF
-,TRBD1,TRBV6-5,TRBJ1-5,TGTGCCAGCAGTAGGACAGGGACCGGCAATCAGCCCCAGCATTTT,CASSRTGTGNQPQHF
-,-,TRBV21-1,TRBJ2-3,TGTGCCAGCAGCAAAGAGAGAAGCACTAGCGGGATTGGGACAGATACGCAGTATTTT,CASSKERSTSGIGTDTQYF
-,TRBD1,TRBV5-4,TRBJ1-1,TGTGCCAGCAGCTTCCCAGGGGGTACGGCTTTCTTT,CASSFPGGTAFF
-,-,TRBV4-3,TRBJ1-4,TGCGCCAGCAGCCAGGGGGGAGAAGGAGGGAGTGAAAAACTGTTTTTT,CASSQGGEGGSEKLFF
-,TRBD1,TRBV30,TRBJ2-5,TGTGCCTACACCACAGGGGGCGCAGAGACCCAGTACTTC,CAYTTGGAETQYF
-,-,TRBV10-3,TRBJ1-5,TGTGCCATCGGGGAAGACAGAAATCAGCCCCAGCATTTT,CAIGEDRNQPQHF
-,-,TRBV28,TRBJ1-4,TGTGCCAGCAGTTTTGGGGGGTTTTCTGCAACTAATGAAAAACTGTTTTTT,CASSFGGFSATNEKLFF
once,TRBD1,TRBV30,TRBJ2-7,TGTGCCTGGATGGCGGACAGGGGGCCCAACGAGCAGTACTTC,CAWMADRGPNEQYF
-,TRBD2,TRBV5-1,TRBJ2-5,TGCGCCAGCAGTCAGGCTAGCGGGAGAGGAGAGACCCAGTACTTC,CASSQASGRGETQYF
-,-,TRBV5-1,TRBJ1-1,TGCGCCAGCAGCTGGGAGGGGCAGGTTAACACTGAAGCTTTCTTT,CASSWEGQVNTEAFF
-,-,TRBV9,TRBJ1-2,TGTGCCAGCAGCCCCGGGTTCAACTATGGCTACACCTTC,CASSPGFNYGYTF
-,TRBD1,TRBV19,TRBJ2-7,TGTGCCAGTAGTAGCAGGGGGACCTACGAGCAGTACTTC,CASSSRGTYEQYF
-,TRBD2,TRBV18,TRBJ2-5,TGTGCCAGCTCACCACCGGGACTAGCGGTGCAAGAGACCCAGTACTTC,CASSPPGLAVQETQYF
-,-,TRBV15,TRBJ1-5,TGTGCCACCAGCTATAACCGGGAGATTAGCAATCAGCCCCAGCATTTT,CATSYNREISNQPQHF
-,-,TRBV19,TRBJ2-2,TGTGCCAGTAGTATCCCCCTCAACACCGGGGAGCTGTTTTTT,CASSIPLNTGELFF
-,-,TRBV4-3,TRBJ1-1,TGCGCCAGCAGCCAACAACCGGCGGTGAACACTGAAGCTTTCTTT,CASSQQPAVNTEAFF
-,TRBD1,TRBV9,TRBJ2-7,TGTGCCAGCAGCGTCGGGACAGGGGCCCCCAACGAGCAGTACTTC,CASSVGTGAPNEQYF